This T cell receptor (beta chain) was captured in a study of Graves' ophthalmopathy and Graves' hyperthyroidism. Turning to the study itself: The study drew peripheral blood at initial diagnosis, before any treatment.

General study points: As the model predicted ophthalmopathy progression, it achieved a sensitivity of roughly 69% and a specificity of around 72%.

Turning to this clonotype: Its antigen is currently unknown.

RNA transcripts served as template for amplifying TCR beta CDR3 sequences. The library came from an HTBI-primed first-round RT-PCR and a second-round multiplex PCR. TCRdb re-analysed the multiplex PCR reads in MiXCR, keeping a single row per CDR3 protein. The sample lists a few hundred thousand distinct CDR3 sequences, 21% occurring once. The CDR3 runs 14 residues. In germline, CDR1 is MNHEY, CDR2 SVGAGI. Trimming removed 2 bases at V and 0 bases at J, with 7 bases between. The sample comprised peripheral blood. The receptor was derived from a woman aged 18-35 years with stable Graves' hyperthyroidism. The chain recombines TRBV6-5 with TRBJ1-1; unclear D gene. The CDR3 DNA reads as TGTGCCAGCAGTTACGACGGACTGAACACTGAAGCTTTCTTT. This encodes CASSYDGLNTEAFF.